The rows below give T cell receptor beta chains drawn from one sample of a study of early T cells in non-severe SARS-CoV-2 infection. One entry per CDR3 protein, called by TCRdb with MiXCR from the 5' RACE reads. This table holds roughly 66,000 distinct CDR3 sequences, less than 9.5% found once. Sequencing was performed on whole blood. The receptors here all came from an adult who was a healthcare worker with PCR-confirmed SARS-CoV-2 infection or an uninfected control (not recorded which). Each CDR3 is given with its conserved first and last residue. Each record gives: clone size, D gene, V gene, J gene, CDR3 DNA, CDR3 protein. D genes are given only for firm matches. Clone size, where shown, is once, few, many, or a class for clones that have expanded.

many,.,TRBV20-1,TRBJ2-3,TGCAGTGCTGGGGGGACTCGGGACAGCCCAGATACGCAGTATTTT,CSAGGTRDSPDTQYF
many,.,TRBV6-2/TRBV6-3,TRBJ2-1,TGTGCCAGCTACCAAACAGGGTCCTACAATGAGCAGTTCTTC,CASYQTGSYNEQFF
few,TRBD1,TRBV28,TRBJ2-2,TGTGCCAGCCAACCGGACAGGTTGAACACCGGGGAGCTGTTTTTT,CASQPDRLNTGELFF
.,.,TRBV6-1,TRBJ2-3,TGTGCCAGCATATTCGCCGGGAAATTACGCACAGATACGCAGTATTTT,CASIFAGKLRTDTQYF
few,TRBD2,TRBV7-7,TRBJ2-2,TGTGCCAGCAGCTCCCGGACTAGCGGAACGAACACCGGGGAGCTGTTTTTT,CASSSRTSGTNTGELFF
many,.,TRBV25-1,TRBJ2-1,TGTGCCAGTACGACAGCCAATGAGCAGTTCTTC,CASTTANEQFF
.,TRBD2,TRBV6-5,TRBJ2-7,TGTGCCAGCAGTTATTATGGGACTAGCGGGTTAAAGGGCGAGCAGTACTTC,CASSYYGTSGLKGEQYF
many,TRBD2,TRBV18,TRBJ2-7,TGTGCCAGCTCATCGACTAGCGGACCACTGGTCTACGAGCAGTACTTC,CASSSTSGPLVYEQYF
.,.,TRBV6-1,TRBJ2-1,TGTGCCAGCCGGTTCCGGGACGGCGAGCGAGATGAGCAGTTCTTC,CASRFRDGERDEQFF
.,TRBD1,TRBV11-3,TRBJ2-1,TGTGCCAGCAGCTTAGAGGGACAGGGGAGTCGTGAGCAGTTCTTC,CASSLEGQGSREQFF
many,TRBD2,TRBV6-5,TRBJ2-7,TGTGCCAGCAGTTACTCTACGCCTAGCGGGATAGTCTCCTACGAGCAGTACTTC,CASSYSTPSGIVSYEQYF
.,.,TRBV5-1,TRBJ2-3,TGCGCCAGCACCCCGGCAGCGTCTAGCACAGATACGCAGTATTTT,CASTPAASSTDTQYF
.,.,TRBV11-2,TRBJ2-2,TGTGCCAGCAGCTTGTCGGGGGTGCACACCGGGGAGCTGTTTTTT,CASSLSGVHTGELFF
many,.,TRBV24-1,TRBJ2-3,TGTGCCACCAGCGTCGCGGGACTCGACACAGATACGCAGTATTTT,CATSVAGLDTDTQYF
many,.,TRBV7-3,TRBJ2-6,TGTGCCAGCAGCTTACGAGGCGAGCGCCTCTCTGGGGCCAACGTCCTGACTTTC,CASSLRGERLSGANVLTF
few,.,TRBV20-1,TRBJ2-1,TGCAGTGCTAGAGGTCCGGGGGCTGAGCAGTTCTTC,CSARGPGAEQFF
many,TRBD2,TRBV20-1,TRBJ2-1,TGCAGTGCCCCGGGACTAGCGGACAATGAGCAGTTCTTC,CSAPGLADNEQFF
.,TRBD1,TRBV18,TRBJ1-1,TGTGCCAGCTCACCACTGACAGGGGTGAACACTGAAGCTTTCTTT,CASSPLTGVNTEAFF
many,TRBD1,TRBV2,TRBJ1-1,TGTGCCAGCAGTGAGTGGGGACAGGGGGCCAGGAACACTGAAGCTTTCTTT,CASSEWGQGARNTEAFF
.,.,TRBV20-1,TRBJ2-3,TGCAGTGCTAGAGATCTGAGAGGGGTAGATACGCAGTATTTT,CSARDLRGVDTQYF
.,TRBD1,TRBV18,TRBJ2-5,TGTGCCAGCTCAACGGGACAGGGTAGGAATACCCAAGAGACCCAGTACTTC,CASSTGQGRNTQETQYF
few,TRBD2,TRBV2,TRBJ2-7,TGTGCCAGCAGTGAAAATCCGGGAGGGTCGTACGAGCAGTACTTC,CASSENPGGSYEQYF
few,TRBD1,TRBV4-1,TRBJ2-7,TGCGCCAGCAGCCATACAGGGGTCCCGAGCTCCTACGAGCAGTACTTC,CASSHTGVPSSYEQYF
many,TRBD2,TRBV15,TRBJ2-7,TGTGCCACCAGCAGAGATGGCGCTAGCGGGAGTTACGAGCAGTACTTC,CATSRDGASGSYEQYF
many,TRBD2,TRBV11-1,TRBJ2-5,TGTGCCAGCAGCTTCCGACTAGCGGCAGGGGGAGAGACCCAGTACTTC,CASSFRLAAGGETQYF
.,TRBD2,TRBV7-8,TRBJ2-3,TGTGCCAGCAGCTTAGACCACACCGGCCTAGCGGTTAGCACAGATACGCAGTATTTT,CASSLDHTGLAVSTDTQYF
.,.,TRBV29-1,TRBJ1-2,TGCAGCGTTGGTGAGGGTAACTATGGCTACACCTTC,CSVGEGNYGYTF
.,.,TRBV20-1,TRBJ1-2,TGCAGTGCTCCAGGGAACGGCTACACCTTC,CSAPGNGYTF
.,.,TRBV29-1,TRBJ2-3,TGCAGCGTGCCAAGCGTACTAAGCACAGATACGCAGTATTTT,CSVPSVLSTDTQYF
many,TRBD2,TRBV10-2,TRBJ2-7,TGCGCCAGCAGTAGCGGGGAGGGCCGCGGGCAGTACTTC,CASSSGEGRGQYF
few,.,TRBV4-1,TRBJ2-7,TGCGCCAGCAGCCCAGGCAGGGCCTACGAGCAGTACTTC,CASSPGRAYEQYF
few,TRBD2,TRBV4-1,TRBJ2-4,TGCGCCAGCAGCCAAGAACCCGGACTAGCGGGAGGGGGTGGCATTCAGTACTTC,CASSQEPGLAGGGGIQYF